Ten or more counts support the clone carrying this T cell receptor beta chain. Its specificity is not known. Its ends do not fully match the called genes, so a read error is possible. Arm-PCR of CDR3 regions and iRepertoire HTBI primers were the basis on which TCR beta libraries were built. TCRdb re-called the multiplex PCR reads with MiXCR, one entry per CDR3 protein. The table records 450,000 to 600,000 distinct CDR3 sequences, roughly 17% of them present only once. The data were obtained in a study of regulatory T cells in long-lasting Graves disease. In the study overall: Antithyroid drugs had been given to newly diagnosed Graves' patients for under 3 months. Study findings and constraints: Among samples with persistent disease, TRBV28, TRBJ1-2 and TRBJ2-5 were favored.

CDR1 and CDR2 (germline): MNHNS, SASEGT. This CDR3 spans 13 amino acids. This sample's time point: newly diagnosed GD, antithyroid drugs for less than 3 months. Researchers made the TCR library from RNA that was extracted from PBMCs. Separately, the same data were catalogued under a study of T cells in Graves' hyperthyroidism and ophthalmopathy. From that study: The study based diagnoses on clinical symptoms, serum thyroxine and TRAb, thyroid ultrasound and orbital computed tomography.

This clonotype was obtained from a middle-aged man with Graves disease. V and J are TRBV6-1 and TRBJ2-6; no clear D. The sequencing used peripheral blood mononuclear cells (PBMCs), collected at new diagnosis, from a patient treated with antithyroid drugs. The CDR3 DNA reads TGTGCCAGCAGTAAAGCTGGGGCCAACGTCCTGACTTTC. This codes for CASSKAGANVLTF.